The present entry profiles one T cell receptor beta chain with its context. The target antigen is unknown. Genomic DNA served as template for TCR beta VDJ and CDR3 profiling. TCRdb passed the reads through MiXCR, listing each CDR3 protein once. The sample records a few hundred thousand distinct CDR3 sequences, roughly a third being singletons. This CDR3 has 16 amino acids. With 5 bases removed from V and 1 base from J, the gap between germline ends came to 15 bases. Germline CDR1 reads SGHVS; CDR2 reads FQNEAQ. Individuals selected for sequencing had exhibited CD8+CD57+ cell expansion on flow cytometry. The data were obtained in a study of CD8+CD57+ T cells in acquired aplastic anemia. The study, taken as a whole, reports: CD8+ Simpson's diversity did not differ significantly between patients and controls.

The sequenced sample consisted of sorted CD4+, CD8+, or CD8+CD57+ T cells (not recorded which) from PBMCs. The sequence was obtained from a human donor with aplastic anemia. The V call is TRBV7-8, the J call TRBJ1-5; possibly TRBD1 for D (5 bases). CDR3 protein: CASSPRWAGSNQPQHF. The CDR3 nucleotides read TGTGCCAGCAGCCCCCGTTGGGCAGGGAGCAATCAGCCCCAGCATTTT.